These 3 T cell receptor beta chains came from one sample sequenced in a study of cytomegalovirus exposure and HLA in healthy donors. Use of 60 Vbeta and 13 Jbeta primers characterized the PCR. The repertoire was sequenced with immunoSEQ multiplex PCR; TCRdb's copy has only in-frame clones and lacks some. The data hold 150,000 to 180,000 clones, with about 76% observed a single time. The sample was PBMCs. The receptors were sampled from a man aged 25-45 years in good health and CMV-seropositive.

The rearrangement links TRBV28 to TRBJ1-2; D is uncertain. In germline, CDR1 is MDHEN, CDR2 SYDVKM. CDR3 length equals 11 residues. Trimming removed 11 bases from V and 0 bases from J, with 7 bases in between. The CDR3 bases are TGTGCCTATACAACTAACTATGGCTACACCTTC. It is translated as CAYTTNYGYTF.

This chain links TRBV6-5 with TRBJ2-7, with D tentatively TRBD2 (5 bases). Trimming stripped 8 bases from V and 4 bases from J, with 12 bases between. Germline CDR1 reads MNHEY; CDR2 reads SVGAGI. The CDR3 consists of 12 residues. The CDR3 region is CASLGPGYEQYF. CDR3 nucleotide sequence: TGTGCCAGCCTAGGCCCGGGGTACGAGCAGTACTTC.

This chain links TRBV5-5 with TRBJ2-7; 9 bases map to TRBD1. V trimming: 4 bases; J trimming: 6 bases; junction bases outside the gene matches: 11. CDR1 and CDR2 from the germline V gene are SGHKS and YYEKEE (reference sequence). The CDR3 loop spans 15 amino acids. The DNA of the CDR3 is TGTGCCAGCAGCCCCCGCGGGGACAGGGCCCTCGAGCAGTACTTC. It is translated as CASSPRGDRALEQYF.